These 20 T cell receptor beta chains were sequenced from one sample in a study of OX40 agonist ivuxolimab in advanced cancers. The method was immunoSEQ multiplex PCR; TCRdb's version includes in-frame clones alone and lacks a portion of them. The repertoire holds 55,000 to 80,000 clones, with about 90% as singletons. The source was CD4+ or CD8+ T cells sorted from blood, collected in a trial of the OX40 agonist ivuxolimab. Receptor source: an adult with an advanced solid tumor such as melanoma, head and neck, liver or kidney cancer.

The chain couples TRBV5-1 to TRBJ2-5; 10 bases line up with TRBD2. The CDR3 is 16 amino acids. The V gene end was trimmed by 1 base and the J gene end by 1 base; junction bases not matched to a gene: 4. CDR1 and CDR2 from the germline V gene are SGHRS and YFSETQ. The CDR3 loop is CASSLTSGAIQETQYF. The CDR3 DNA reads as TGCGCCAGCAGCTTGACTAGCGGGGCTATCCAAGAGACCCAGTACTTC.

The chain joins TRBV27 to TRBJ2-5, with D perhaps TRBD2 (5 bases). Germline V CDR1 and CDR2: MNHEY, SMNVEV (reference sequence). The V and J ends lost 10 bases and 3 bases respectively, with 18 bases between them. The CDR3 contains 14 residues. In DNA form, the CDR3 reads TGTGCCACGGCTGTGGGTTGGGAGAAAGAGACCCAGTACTTC. Its translation is CATAVGWEKETQYF.

The V call is TRBV18, the J call TRBJ1-2; 7 bases match TRBD1. The CDR3 extends over 16 amino acids. Germline V gene sequence: CDR1 KGHSH, CDR2 LQKENI. Trimming at V came to 4 bases and at J to 4 bases, leaving 12 bases not matched to a gene. The CDR3 nucleotides read TGTGCCAGCTCACTAAACGCTCCGGGACAGACCTATGGCTACACCTTC. As protein: CASSLNAPGQTYGYTF.

The table lists this clone with a count of one. The rearrangement links TRBV9 to TRBJ2-1; 8 positions match TRBD2. Germline lookup yields CDR1 SGDLS and CDR2 YYNGEE. The CDR3 sequence is 15 residues long. V was pared by 2 bases and J by 5 bases, with 6 bases of the junction left unmatched. CDR3 coding DNA: TGTGCCAGCAGCGTGCGGAGCGGGAGTAACAATGAGCAGTTCTTC. Translated: CASSVRSGSNNEQFF. Looking up the rest from reference TRBV9 and TRBJ2-1 gives the full variable domain: DSGVTQTPKHLITATGQRVTLRCSPRSGDLSVYWYQQSLDQGLQFLIQYYNGEERAKGNILERFSAQQFPDLHSELNLSSLELGDSALYFCASSVRSGSNNEQFFGPGTRLTVL.

Here the CDR3 reads CASSLDPRATAFF. CDR3 coding DNA: TGTGCCAGCAGCTTAGACCCACGGGCTACAGCTTTCTTT. The J gene is TRBJ1-1, the V gene TRBV11-3; D uncertain. Germline V gene lookup returns CDR1 SGHNT and CDR2 YENEEA. V was cut by 0 bases and J by 10 bases, with 12 bases left in between. CDR3 size: 13 residues.

The chain joins TRBV7-9 to TRBJ2-1; 11 positions match TRBD2. The J segment lost 9 bases and the V segment lost 3 bases, leaving 10 bases of the junction unmatched. There are 16 residues in the CDR3. Per the germline V gene, CDR1 is SEHNR and CDR2 is FQNEAQ (reference sequence). CDR3 nucleotides: TGTGCCAGCAGCTTTGGGACTAGCGGTCCTGTGTTTGAGCAGTTCTTC. Translating gives CASSFGTSGPVFEQFF.

This chain connects TRBV11-3 to TRBJ2-3; 13 bases agree with TRBD2. Germline V lookup: CDR1 SGHNT, CDR2 YENEEA. The CDR3 has 16 amino acids. V trimming: 5 bases; J trimming: 1 base; junction bases outside the gene matches: 3. CDR3 coding DNA: TGTGCCAGCAGCCCTGGGACTAGCGGGGGCACAGATACGCAGTATTTT. The encoded protein is CASSPGTSGGTDTQYF.

The chain is built from TRBV7-9 and TRBJ1-4; 9 positions match TRBD1. J lost 3 bases, V lost 7 bases, and 9 bases had no gene match. CDR3 size: 16 residues. Germline-derived CDR1 and CDR2 are SEHNR and FQNEAQ (reference sequence). The CDR3 here is CASNTGQGFANEKLFF. Here the CDR3 DNA reads TGTGCCAGCAACACGGGACAGGGTTTCGCTAATGAAAAACTGTTTTTT.

The chain recombines TRBV10-3 with TRBJ2-7, with 7 bases fitting TRBD1. The germline gives CDR1 ENHRY, CDR2 SYGVKD. Trimming at V came to 10 bases and at J to 1 base, leaving 10 bases not matched to a gene. This CDR3 comprises 14 residues. The CDR3 DNA reads TGTGCCACTCGGGACAGTGGGAATTCCTACGAGCAGTACTTC. As protein: CATRDSGNSYEQYF.

The chain employs TRBV2 and TRBJ2-3; D not resolved. Germline CDR1 reads SNHLY; CDR2 reads FYNNEI. The CDR3 spans 11 residues. Deletions cut 3 bases from V and 5 bases from J, with 3 bases between. The CDR3 DNA follows: TGTGCCAGCAGTGAGAAAGATACGCAGTATTTT. Encoded protein: CASSEKDTQYF.

The CDR3 nucleotides read TGTGCCAGCAGGGCAGGTTTAGACATTCAGTACTTC. Translating it yields CASRAGLDIQYF. V is TRBV6-1 and J is TRBJ2-4; D unresolved. Germline lookup yields CDR1 MNHNS and CDR2 SASEGT. V lost 6 bases and J lost 8, with 11 bases in between. The CDR3 length is 12 residues.

V and J are TRBV2 and TRBJ1-2, with D tentatively TRBD1 (5 bases). Trimming took 6 bases from V and 7 from J, leaving 6 bases between them. This CDR3 contains 10 residues. Germline CDR1 and CDR2: SNHLY and FYNNEI. Here the CDR3 DNA reads TGTGCCAGCAGGACAGTTGGCTACACCTTC. Translation: CASRTVGYTF.

The gene calls are TRBV11-2 and TRBJ2-7; D gene unclear. The germline V gene encodes CDR1 SGHAT and CDR2 FQNNGV. The CDR3 consists of 14 residues. The V gene lost 3 bases and the J gene lost 2 bases, with 11 bases spanning the gap. The CDR3 bases are TGTGCCAGCAGCTTGGGTGGTCGAACCTACGAGCAGTACTTC. Amino acid sequence: CASSLGGRTYEQYF.

The chain links TRBV29-1 to TRBJ1-3, with TRBD1 matching over 7 bases. The V gene end was trimmed by 6 bases and the J gene end by 0 bases; junction bases not matched to a gene: 2. Germline loops: CDR1 SQVTM, CDR2 ANQGSEA. The CDR3 consists of 13 residues. Here the CDR3 DNA reads TGCAGCGTCGGACAGGACTCTGGAAACACCATATATTTT. Its protein is CSVGQDSGNTIYF.

This rearrangement joins TRBV7-2 to TRBJ2-3; D remains ambiguous. Trimming pared 1 base from V and 0 bases from J, leaving 5 bases between. The CDR3 spans 14 residues. CDR1 and CDR2 (germline): SGHTA, FQGNSA. The CDR3 sequence: CASSLGISTDTQYF. CDR3 sequence (DNA): TGTGCCAGCAGCTTAGGAATCAGCACAGATACGCAGTATTTT.

The chain recombines TRBV11-2 with TRBJ2-3, with a tentative D call TRBD1 (5 bases). Deletions cut 5 bases from V and 8 bases from J, with 17 bases between. The CDR3 sequence is 14 residues long. Germline lookup yields CDR1 SGHAT and CDR2 FQNNGV. DNA for the CDR3: TGTGCCAGCAGCCCGGACACGAATATCGGTACGCAGTATTTT. Translated: CASSPDTNIGTQYF.

The genes are TRBV6-5 and TRBJ2-3, with 7 bases aligning to TRBD2. Germline V gives CDR1 MNHEY, CDR2 SVGAGI. The CDR3 totals 14 residues. J was trimmed by 3 bases and V by 0 bases; bases with no gene match: 0. The CDR3 here is CASSYSGGTDTQYF. CDR3 bases: TGTGCCAGCAGTTACTCGGGGGGGACAGATACGCAGTATTTT.

In nucleotides, the CDR3 is TGTGCCTGGCGGCCCGACCGGGATCTCAATGAAAAACTGTTTTTT. This codes for CAWRPDRDLNEKLFF. The chain has TRBV30 and TRBJ1-4; no clear D gene. Germline V gene data show CDR1 as GTSNPN and CDR2 as SVGIG (reference sequence). The CDR3 is made up of 15 amino acids. Trimming took 5 bases from V and 5 from J, leaving 18 bases between them.

The V and J genes are TRBV9 and TRBJ2-1, with 9 positions matching TRBD2. CDR3 length: 17 residues. V shed 3 bases and J 3 bases; nucleotides not matched to a gene: 10. Germline CDR1 reads SGDLS; CDR2 reads YYNGEE. This chain's CDR3 is CASSALLQREDYNEQFF. The CDR3, as DNA: TGTGCCAGCAGCGCACTACTCCAGCGGGAGGACTACAATGAGCAGTTCTTC. Drawing the rest from reference TRBV9 and TRBJ2-1, the complete variable domain is DSGVTQTPKHLITATGQRVTLRCSPRSGDLSVYWYQQSLDQGLQFLIQYYNGEERAKGNILERFSAQQFPDLHSELNLSSLELGDSALYFCASSALLQREDYNEQFFGPGTRLTVL.

This chain uses TRBV4-1 with TRBJ2-1; D might be TRBD2 (7 bases). This CDR3 comprises 17 residues. V shed 1 base and J shed 7 bases, with 20 bases lying between them. CDR1 MGHRA and CDR2 YSYEKL come from the germline V gene. CDR3 DNA: TGCGCCAGCAGCCAAGGGGCCGTAGCGGGCCAGGGGAATGAGCAGTTCTTC. Its translation: CASSQGAVAGQGNEQFF.